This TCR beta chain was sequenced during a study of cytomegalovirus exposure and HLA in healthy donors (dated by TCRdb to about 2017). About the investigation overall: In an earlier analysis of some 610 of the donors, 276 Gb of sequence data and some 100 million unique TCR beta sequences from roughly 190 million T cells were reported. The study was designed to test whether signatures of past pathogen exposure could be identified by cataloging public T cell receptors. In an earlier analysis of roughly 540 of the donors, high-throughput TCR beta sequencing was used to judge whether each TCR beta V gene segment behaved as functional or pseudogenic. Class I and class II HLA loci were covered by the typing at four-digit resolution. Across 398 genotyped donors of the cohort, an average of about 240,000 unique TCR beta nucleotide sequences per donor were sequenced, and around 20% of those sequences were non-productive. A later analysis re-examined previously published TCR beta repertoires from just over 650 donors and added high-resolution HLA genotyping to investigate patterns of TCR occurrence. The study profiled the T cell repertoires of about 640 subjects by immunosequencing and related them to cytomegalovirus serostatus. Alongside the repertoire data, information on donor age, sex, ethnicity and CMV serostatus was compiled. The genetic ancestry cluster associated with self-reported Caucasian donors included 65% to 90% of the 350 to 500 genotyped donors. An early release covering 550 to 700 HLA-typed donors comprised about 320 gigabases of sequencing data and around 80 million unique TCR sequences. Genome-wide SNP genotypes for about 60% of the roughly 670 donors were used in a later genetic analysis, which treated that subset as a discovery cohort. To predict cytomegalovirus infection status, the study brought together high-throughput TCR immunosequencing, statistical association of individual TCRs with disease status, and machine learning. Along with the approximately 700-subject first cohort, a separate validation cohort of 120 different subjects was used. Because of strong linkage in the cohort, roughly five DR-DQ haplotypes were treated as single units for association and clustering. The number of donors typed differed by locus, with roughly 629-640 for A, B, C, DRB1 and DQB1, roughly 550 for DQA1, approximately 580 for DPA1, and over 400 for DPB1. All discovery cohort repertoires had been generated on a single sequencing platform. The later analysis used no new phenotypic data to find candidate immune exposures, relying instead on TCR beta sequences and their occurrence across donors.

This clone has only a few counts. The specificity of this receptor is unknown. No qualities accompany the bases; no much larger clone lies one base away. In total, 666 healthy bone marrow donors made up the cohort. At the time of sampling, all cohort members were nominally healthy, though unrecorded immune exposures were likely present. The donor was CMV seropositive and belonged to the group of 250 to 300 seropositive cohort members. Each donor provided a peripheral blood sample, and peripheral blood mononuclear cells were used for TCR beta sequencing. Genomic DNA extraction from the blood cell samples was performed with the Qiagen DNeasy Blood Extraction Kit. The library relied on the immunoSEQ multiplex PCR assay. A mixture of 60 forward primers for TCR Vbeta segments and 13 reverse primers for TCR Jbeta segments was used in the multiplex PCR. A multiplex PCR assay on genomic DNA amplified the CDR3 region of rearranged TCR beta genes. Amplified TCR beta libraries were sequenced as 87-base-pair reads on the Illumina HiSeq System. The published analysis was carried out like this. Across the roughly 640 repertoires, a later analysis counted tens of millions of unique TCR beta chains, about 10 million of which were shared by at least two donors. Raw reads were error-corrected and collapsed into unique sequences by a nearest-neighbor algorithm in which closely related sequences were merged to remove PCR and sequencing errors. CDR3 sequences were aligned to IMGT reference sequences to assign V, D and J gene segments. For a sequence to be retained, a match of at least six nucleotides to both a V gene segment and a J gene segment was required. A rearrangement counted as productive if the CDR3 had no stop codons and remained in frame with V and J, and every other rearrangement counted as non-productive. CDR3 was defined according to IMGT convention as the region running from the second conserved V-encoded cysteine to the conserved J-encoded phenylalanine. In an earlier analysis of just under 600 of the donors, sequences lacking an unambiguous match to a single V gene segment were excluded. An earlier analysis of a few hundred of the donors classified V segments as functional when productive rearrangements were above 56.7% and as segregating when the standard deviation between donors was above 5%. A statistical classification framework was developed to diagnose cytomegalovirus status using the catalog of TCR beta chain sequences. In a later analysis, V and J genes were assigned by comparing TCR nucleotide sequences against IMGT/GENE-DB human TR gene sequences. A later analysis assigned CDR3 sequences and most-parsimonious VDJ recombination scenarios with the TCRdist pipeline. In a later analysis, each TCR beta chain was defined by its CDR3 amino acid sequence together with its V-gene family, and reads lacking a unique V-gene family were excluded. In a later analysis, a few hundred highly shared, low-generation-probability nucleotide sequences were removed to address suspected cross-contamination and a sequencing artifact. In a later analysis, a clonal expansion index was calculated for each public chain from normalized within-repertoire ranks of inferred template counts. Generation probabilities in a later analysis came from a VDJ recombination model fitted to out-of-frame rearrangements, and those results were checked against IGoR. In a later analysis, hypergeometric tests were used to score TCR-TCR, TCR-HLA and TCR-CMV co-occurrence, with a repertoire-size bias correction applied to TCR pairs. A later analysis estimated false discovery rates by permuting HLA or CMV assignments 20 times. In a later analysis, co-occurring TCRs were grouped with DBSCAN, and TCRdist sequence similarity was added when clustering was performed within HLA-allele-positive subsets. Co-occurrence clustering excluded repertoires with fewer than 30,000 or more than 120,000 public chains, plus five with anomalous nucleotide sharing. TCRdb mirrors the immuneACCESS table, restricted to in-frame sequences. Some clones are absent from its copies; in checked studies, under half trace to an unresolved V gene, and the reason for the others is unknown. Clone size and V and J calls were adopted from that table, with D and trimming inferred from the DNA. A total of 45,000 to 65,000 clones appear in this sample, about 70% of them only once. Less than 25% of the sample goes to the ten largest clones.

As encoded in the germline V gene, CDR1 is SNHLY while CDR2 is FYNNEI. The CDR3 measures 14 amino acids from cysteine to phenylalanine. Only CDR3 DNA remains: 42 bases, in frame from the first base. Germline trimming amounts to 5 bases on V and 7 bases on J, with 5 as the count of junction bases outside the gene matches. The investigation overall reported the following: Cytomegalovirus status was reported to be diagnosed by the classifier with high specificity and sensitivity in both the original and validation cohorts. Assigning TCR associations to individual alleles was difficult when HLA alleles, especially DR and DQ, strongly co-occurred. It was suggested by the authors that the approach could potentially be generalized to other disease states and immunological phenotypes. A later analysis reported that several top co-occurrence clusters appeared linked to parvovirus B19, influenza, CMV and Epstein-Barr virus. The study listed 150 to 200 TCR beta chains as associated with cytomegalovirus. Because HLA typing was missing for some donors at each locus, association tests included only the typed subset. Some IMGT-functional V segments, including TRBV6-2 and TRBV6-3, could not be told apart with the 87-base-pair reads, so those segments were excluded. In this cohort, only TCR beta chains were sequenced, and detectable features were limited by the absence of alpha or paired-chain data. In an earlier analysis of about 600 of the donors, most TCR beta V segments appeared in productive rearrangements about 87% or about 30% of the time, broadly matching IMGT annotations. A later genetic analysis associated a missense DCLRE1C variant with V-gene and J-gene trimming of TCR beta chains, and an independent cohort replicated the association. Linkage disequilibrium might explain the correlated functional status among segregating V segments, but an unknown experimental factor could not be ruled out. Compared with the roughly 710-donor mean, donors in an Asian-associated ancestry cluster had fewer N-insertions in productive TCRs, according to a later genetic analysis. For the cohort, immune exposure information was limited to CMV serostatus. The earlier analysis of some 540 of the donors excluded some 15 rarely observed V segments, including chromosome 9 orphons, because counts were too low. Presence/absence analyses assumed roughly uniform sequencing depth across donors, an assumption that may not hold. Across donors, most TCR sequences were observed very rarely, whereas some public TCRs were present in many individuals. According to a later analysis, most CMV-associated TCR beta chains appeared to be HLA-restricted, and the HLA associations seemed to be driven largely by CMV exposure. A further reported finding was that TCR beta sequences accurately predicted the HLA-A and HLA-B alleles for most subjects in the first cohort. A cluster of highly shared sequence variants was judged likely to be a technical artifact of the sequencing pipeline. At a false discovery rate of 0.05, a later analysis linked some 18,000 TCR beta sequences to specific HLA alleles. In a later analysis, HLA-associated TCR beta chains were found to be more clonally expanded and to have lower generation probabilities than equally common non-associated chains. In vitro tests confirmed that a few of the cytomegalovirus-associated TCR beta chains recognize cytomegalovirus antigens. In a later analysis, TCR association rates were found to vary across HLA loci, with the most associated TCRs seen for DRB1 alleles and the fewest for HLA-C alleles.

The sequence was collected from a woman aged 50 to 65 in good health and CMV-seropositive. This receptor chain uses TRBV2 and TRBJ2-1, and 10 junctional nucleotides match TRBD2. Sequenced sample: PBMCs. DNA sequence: TGTGCCAGCAGTTCTAGCGGGAGTAGGAATGAGCAGTTCTTC. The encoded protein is CASSSSGSRNEQFF.